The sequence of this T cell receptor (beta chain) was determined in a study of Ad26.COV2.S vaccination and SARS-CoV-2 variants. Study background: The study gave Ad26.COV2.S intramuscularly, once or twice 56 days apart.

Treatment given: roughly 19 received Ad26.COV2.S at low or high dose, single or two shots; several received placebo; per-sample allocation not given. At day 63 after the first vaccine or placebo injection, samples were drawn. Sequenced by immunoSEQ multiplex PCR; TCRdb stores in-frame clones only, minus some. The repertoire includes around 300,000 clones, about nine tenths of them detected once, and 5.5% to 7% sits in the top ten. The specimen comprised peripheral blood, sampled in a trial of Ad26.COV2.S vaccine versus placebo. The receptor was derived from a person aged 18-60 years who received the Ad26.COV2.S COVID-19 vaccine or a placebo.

CDR3 loop: CASSTDRAIYGYTF. As DNA, the CDR3 is TGTGCCAGCAGCACTGACAGGGCAATCTATGGCTACACCTTC. The J gene is TRBJ1-2, the V gene TRBV5-8, with 7 bases fitting TRBD1. Germline assignment: CDR1 SGHTS and CDR2 YDEGEE. The junction had 7 bases not matched to a gene; V was cut back by 4 bases and J by 4 bases. This CDR3 has 14 amino acids.